One sample yielded the 20 T cell receptor beta chains listed below, sequenced in a study of blood T cell repertoires in COVID-19. Libraries were prepared by immunoSEQ multiplex PCR; TCRdb keeps only in-frame clonotypes and omits some of them. The sample has about 290,000 clones; 75% to 90% are singletons. The sequenced material came from peripheral blood. The receptors were sampled from a woman in her 30s with active or convalescent COVID-19.

The rearrangement uses TRBV2 and TRBJ1-3; 8 nucleotides match TRBD1. Germline CDR1 reads SNHLY; CDR2 reads FYNNEI. This CDR3 contains 16 residues. Trimming cost V 4 bases and J 3 bases; bases outside gene matches: 8. The CDR3 nucleotides are TGTGCCAGCAGTGGCATCGGACAGGGCCTTGGAAACACCATATATTTT. Its translation: CASSGIGQGLGNTIYF.

The chain employs TRBV11-2 and TRBJ2-1, with 14 bases that match TRBD2. The germline V gene encodes CDR1 SGHAT and CDR2 FQNNGV. The CDR3 sequence is 18 residues long. V dropped 4 bases and J dropped 7; count of bases not matched to a gene: 12. The CDR3 nucleotides are TGTGCCAGCAGCTGGCGAACGACTAGCGGGGGGGCCCTGAATGAGCAGTTCTTC. This sequence encodes CASSWRTTSGGALNEQFF.

This clone showed up just a few times. The V call is TRBV28, the J call TRBJ1-5; the match to TRBD1 covers 8 bases. The CDR3 covers 14 residues. Per germline, CDR1 MDHEN and CDR2 SYDVKM. With 11 bases clipped from V and 0 bases from J, the junction kept 6 bases outside the gene matches. The DNA of the CDR3 is TGTGCCGGTAGGACAGGGAATAGCAATCAGCCCCAGCATTTT. Residues: CAGRTGNSNQPQHF.

This chain uses TRBV5-1 with TRBJ2-7; D remains ambiguous. The CDR3 has 14 amino acids. The germline V gene encodes CDR1 SGHRS and CDR2 YFSETQ. Trimming stripped 4 bases from V and 2 bases from J, with 13 bases between. The CDR3 DNA sequence: TGCGCCAGCAGCCAGGTCCCTTCGGCCTACGAGCAGTACTTC. Protein sequence: CASSQVPSAYEQYF. Full variable domain (missing parts from reference TRBV5-1 and TRBJ2-7): KAGVTQTPRYLIKTRGQQVTLSCSPISGHRSVSWYQQTPGQGLQFLFEYFSETQRNKGNFPGRFSGRQFSNSRSEMNVSTLELGDSALYLCASSQVPSAYEQYFGPGTRLTVT.

The V and J genes are TRBV2 and TRBJ1-1, with D possibly matching TRBD1 (6 bases). The CDR3 runs to 15 residues. V was shortened by 3 bases and J by 5 bases, with 16 bases between the two germline ends. CDR1 SNHLY and CDR2 FYNNEI come from the germline V gene. CDR3 coding DNA: TGTGCCAGCAGTGAGTTTGGCAGGGGTGGGACTGAAGCTTTCTTT. This sequence encodes CASSEFGRGGTEAFF.

The J gene is TRBJ2-5, the V gene TRBV5-1, with TRBD1 matching 8 bases. J was trimmed by 4 bases and V by 2 bases; bases with no gene match: 7. Germline V gene lookup returns CDR1 SGHRS and CDR2 YFSETQ. The length of the CDR3 is 15 residues. CDR3 bases: TGCGCCAGCAGCTTTGGGGGAACAGGGGGAGAGACCCAGTACTTC. Protein sequence: CASSFGGTGGETQYF. The full variable domain, rest sourced from reference TRBV5-1 and TRBJ2-5, is KAGVTQTPRYLIKTRGQQVTLSCSPISGHRSVSWYQQTPGQGLQFLFEYFSETQRNKGNFPGRFSGRQFSNSRSEMNVSTLELGDSALYLCASSFGGTGGETQYFGPGTRLLVL.

The V and J genes are TRBV6-5 and TRBJ1-6; maybe TRBD1 (5 bases). The V gene lost 7 bases and the J gene lost 10 bases, with 14 bases spanning the gap. The CDR3 is 13 residues long. Germline-derived CDR1 and CDR2 are MNHEY and SVGAGI. CDR3 in DNA: TGTGCCAGCACCCTGCAGGGTGACTCACCCCTCCACTTT. Protein product: CASTLQGDSPLHF.

This sequence joins TRBV7-3 and TRBJ2-1; D may be TRBD2 (5 bases). V was trimmed by 2 bases and J by 4 bases, leaving 18 bases between them. CDR3 length: 17 residues. The germline gives CDR1 SGHTA, CDR2 FQGTGA. This CDR3 is CASSLHPRTDLYNEQFF. The CDR3 region has the DNA TGTGCCAGCAGCTTACATCCTCGCACGGACTTATACAATGAGCAGTTCTTC.

This chain joins TRBV29-1 and TRBJ2-3; TRBD1 aligns across 10 bases. The CDR3 sequence is 11 residues long. The germline V gene encodes CDR1 SQVTM and CDR2 ANQGSEA. V shed 7 bases and J 7 bases; nucleotides not matched to a gene: 2. The CDR3 protein is CSGGQGNTQYF. Written as DNA, the CDR3 is TGCAGCGGGGGACAGGGGAATACGCAGTATTTT.

This chain links TRBV20-1 with TRBJ2-4, with TRBD2 identical over 7 bases. After removal of 6 bases from V and 8 bases from J, the junction contained 4 bases not matched to a gene. The CDR3 length is 11 residues. Per the germline V gene, CDR1 is DFQATT and CDR2 is SNEGSKA (reference sequence). CDR3 sequence (DNA): TGCAGTGCGACTAGCCAGGACATTCAGTACTTC. Residues: CSATSQDIQYF.

This chain connects TRBV13 to TRBJ1-6; no firm D call. The CDR3 loop spans 14 amino acids. V gave up 3 bases and J gave up 8 bases, with 11 bases separating them. CDR1 and CDR2 (germline): PRHDT, FYEKMQ (reference sequence). DNA of the CDR3: TGTGCCAGCAGCTTTTCGGTTGTTGATTCACCCCTCCACTTT. Protein product: CASSFSVVDSPLHF.

The J gene is TRBJ1-6, the V gene TRBV27; no firm D call. The CDR3 consists of 14 residues. Trimming stripped 2 bases from V and 10 bases from J, with 12 bases between. Germline lookup yields CDR1 MNHEY and CDR2 SMNVEV (reference sequence). The CDR3 here is CASSLRRTGSPLHF. The CDR3 DNA follows: TGTGCCAGCAGTTTACGGCGTACGGGATCACCCCTCCACTTT.

V gene TRBV5-4 combines with J gene TRBJ2-5, with TRBD1 identical over 8 bases. Per germline, CDR1 SGHNT and CDR2 YYREEE (reference sequence). CDR3 size: 16 residues. The trim removed 7 bases at V and 4 bases at J, leaving 15 bases unmatched. CDR3 DNA: TGTGCCAGCCAACTTAGTTCCGGGACAGGAGGAGAGACCCAGTACTTC. Translating it yields CASQLSSGTGGETQYF.

The chain carries TRBV6-1 and TRBJ1-1, with a weak D call TRBD1 (5 bases). V lost 2 bases to trimming and J lost 1 base, with 11 bases between them. The CDR3 covers 15 residues. Germline loops: CDR1 MNHNS, CDR2 SASEGT. The CDR3 nucleotides are TGTGCCAGCAGTGAAATTGGACACCCGAACACTGAAGCTTTCTTT. Amino acid sequence: CASSEIGHPNTEAFF.

This rearrangement joins TRBV7-2 to TRBJ1-5; possible D gene TRBD1, 5 bases. V lost 5 bases to trimming and J lost 0 bases, with 23 bases between them. CDR3 length: 19 residues. Germline-derived CDR1 and CDR2 are SGHTA and FQGNSA. The CDR3 DNA sequence: TGTGCCAGCAGCGAAGGGGTCGCGGGACGGGCGAATAGCAATCAGCCCCAGCATTTT. Translating it yields CASSEGVAGRANSNQPQHF. Using reference TRBV7-2 and TRBJ1-5 for the parts outside the CDR3, the full variable domain is GAGVSQSPSNKVTEKGKDVELRCDPISGHTALYWYRQSLGQGLEFLIYFQGNSAPDKSGLPSDRFSAERTGGSVSTLTIQRTQQEDSAVYLCASSEGVAGRANSNQPQHFGDGTRLSIL.

The chain employs TRBV7-8 and TRBJ1-5; D is possibly TRBD1 (5 bases). The CDR3 loop spans 16 amino acids. V was clipped by 4 bases and J by 0 bases, with 13 bases between them. Germline-derived CDR1 and CDR2 are SGHVS and FQNEAQ. CDR3 in amino acids: CASSSQGLYSNQPQHF. CDR3 bases: TGTGCCAGCAGCTCTCAGGGCCTTTATAGCAATCAGCCCCAGCATTTT.

The V call is TRBV5-1, the J call TRBJ2-6, with 7 bases identical to TRBD1. The CDR3 has 15 amino acids. Germline assignment: CDR1 SGHRS and CDR2 YFSETQ. The V and J ends lost 4 bases and 3 bases, in that order; junction bases with no gene match: 4. This CDR3 is CASSAGTVGANVLTF. The CDR3 DNA is TGCGCCAGCAGCGCCGGGACAGTTGGGGCCAACGTCCTGACTTTC.

The chain has TRBV5-6 and TRBJ2-7; a possible D gene is TRBD1 (6 bases). V lost 6 bases and J lost 4, with 14 bases in between. The CDR3 has 13 amino acids. Looked up from germline, CDR1 is SGHDT and CDR2 is YYEEEE. The CDR3 loop reads CASTLRGSYEQYF. The CDR3 DNA follows: TGTGCCAGCACCCTGAGGGGGAGTTACGAGCAGTACTTC.

This clone was seen once. This chain links TRBV5-1 with TRBJ2-1; D might be TRBD1 (6 bases). Trimming cost V 4 bases and J 4 bases, with 12 bases left between them. Germline assignment: CDR1 SGHRS and CDR2 YFSETQ. CDR3 length: 14 residues. CDR3 amino acids: CASSKDSVYNEQFF. The CDR3 nucleotides are TGCGCCAGCAGCAAGGACAGCGTGTACAATGAGCAGTTCTTC.

J is TRBJ1-2 and V is TRBV5-4; 7 bases match TRBD1. The CDR3 sequence is 17 residues long. Looked up from germline, CDR1 is SGHNT and CDR2 is YYREEE (reference sequence). The V segment lost 0 bases and the J segment 5 bases; nucleotides outside the gene matches: 13. DNA of the CDR3: TGTGCCAGCAGCTTGGAGGGGGCGCGAACGATCCCTTATGGCTACACCTTC. As protein: CASSLEGARTIPYGYTF.